The 21 T cell receptor beta chains in this list originate from one sample, sequenced in a study of vaccination effects on CD4 cells after COVID-19. The protocol was immunoSEQ multiplex PCR, while the TCRdb copy is restricted to in-frame clones and leaves out a portion. Of under 85,000 clones listed, approximately 81% are singletons. ViraFEST assay sequencing came after antigen-specific CD4+ T cells were expanded with viral peptide pools. With roughly 10 days of culture completed, CD4+ T cells were isolated. Their recognized antigens are unknown. The sequenced sample was CD4+ T cells from PBMCs cultured with HCoV-229E spike peptides, obtained before COVID-19 vaccination. The receptors derive from a human donor who received a COVID-19 vaccine.

J is TRBJ2-5 and V is TRBV14; the D is unclear. The CDR3 sequence is 15 residues long. The germline CDR1 and CDR2 sequences are SGHDN and FVKESK. V gave up 3 bases and J gave up 5 bases, with 16 bases separating them. CDR3 region: CASSHMTQALETQYF. The CDR3 DNA is TGTGCCAGCAGCCATATGACCCAGGCTCTGGAGACCCAGTACTTC.

The gene calls are TRBV2 and TRBJ2-1; 9 nucleotides align to TRBD2. With V trimmed by 2 bases and J by 10 bases, 9 bases remained unmatched. Germline assignment: CDR1 SNHLY and CDR2 FYNNEI. The CDR3 has 15 amino acids. CDR3 amino acids: CASSEIGGGAWEQFF. The CDR3 DNA sequence: TGTGCCAGCAGTGAAATAGGCGGGGGGGCCTGGGAGCAGTTCTTC.

In the case of this clone: Its ends do not fully match the called genes, so a read error is possible. The chain couples TRBV5-1 to TRBJ2-5; no definite D call. Germline V CDR1 and CDR2: SGHRS, YFSETQ. The CDR3 extends over 16 amino acids. The CDR3 loop is CTSSLNTGSTGETQYF. Written as DNA, the CDR3 is TGCACCAGCAGCTTGAACACGGGTTCCACCGGAGAGACCCAGTACTTC.

The chain combines TRBV4-3 with TRBJ1-4; no definite D call. CDR1 and CDR2 (germline): LGHNA, YSLEER. The V gene lost 4 bases and the J gene lost 6 bases, with 24 bases spanning the gap. The CDR3 is 18 amino acids. The DNA for the CDR3 is TGCGCCAGCAGCCCCCGGGCGGGCAGCGGGGTCCGAGATGAAAAACTGTTTTTT. Translation: CASSPRAGSGVRDEKLFF.

CDR3 amino acids: CASHKGTFSGNTIYF. The CDR3 DNA is TGTGCCAGCCACAAAGGGACCTTCTCTGGAAACACCATATATTTT. This sequence joins TRBV6-5 and TRBJ1-3; maybe TRBD1 (5 bases). V was cut by 8 bases and J by 0 bases, with 14 bases left in between. The germline V gene has CDR1 MNHEY and CDR2 SVGAGI. The CDR3 runs 15 residues.

This clone was seen a handful of times. This chain joins TRBV7-3 and TRBJ1-1; D uncertain. Per the germline V gene, CDR1 is SGHTA and CDR2 is FQGTGA. Between the trimmed V and J ends, which lost 4 bases and 6 bases, there was a span of 12 bases. The CDR3 spans 13 residues. The CDR3 region is CASSSSQEAEAFF. The CDR3 DNA reads as TGTGCCAGCAGCTCTTCTCAAGAGGCTGAAGCTTTCTTT.

This clone occurred a few times. CDR3 sequence (DNA): TGTGCCAGTAGTATAAGCGCAGACACTGAAGCTTTCTTT. Translated: CASSISADTEAFF. The rearrangement uses TRBV19 and TRBJ1-1; D unclear. The CDR3 has 13 amino acids. CDR1 is LNHDA, CDR2 SQIVND, per germline (reference sequence). The V end was cut by 2 bases, the J end by 3 bases, with 7 bases between.

V and J are TRBV3-1 (or the pseudogene TRBV3-2) and TRBJ1-1; possibly TRBD1 for D (5 bases). In germline, CDR1 is LGHDT, CDR2 YNNKEL (reference sequence). This CDR3 is built from 14 residues. V lost 6 bases and J lost 1, with 12 bases in between. DNA for the CDR3: TGTGCCAGCAGATTCAGGGCCTCGAACACTGAAGCTTTCTTT. Translation gives CASRFRASNTEAFF.

The genes are TRBV7-9 and TRBJ1-3; D is unresolved. CDR1 is SEHNR and CDR2 is FQNEAQ in the germline V gene (reference sequence). Deletions cut 2 bases from V and 3 bases from J, with 8 bases between. CDR3 length: 14 residues. CDR3 bases: TGTGCCAGCAGCTTAACCCCTGGTGGAAACACCATATATTTT. This translates into CASSLTPGGNTIYF. Together with reference TRBV7-9 and TRBJ1-3, the CDR3 gives the full variable domain: DTGVSQNPRHKITKRGQNVTFRCDPISEHNRLYWYRQTLGQGPEFLTYFQNEAQLEKSRLLSDRFSAERPKGSFSTLEIQRTEQGDSAMYLCASSLTPGGNTIYFGEGSWLTVV.

In nucleotides, the CDR3 is TGTGCCAGTAGTAAGGGGCAGAACAATCAGCCCCAGCATTTT. Amino acid sequence: CASSKGQNNQPQHF. The V and J genes are TRBV19 and TRBJ1-5, with D tentatively TRBD1 (5 bases). This CDR3 region has 14 residues. Trimming stripped 4 bases from V and 3 bases from J, with 10 bases between. Germline CDR1 reads LNHDA; CDR2 reads SQIVND (reference sequence). Looking up the rest from reference TRBV19 and TRBJ1-5 gives the full variable domain: DGGITQSPKYLFRKEGQNVTLSCEQNLNHDAMYWYRQDPGQGLRLIYYSQIVNDFQKGDIAEGYSVSREKKESFPLTVTSAQKNPTAFYLCASSKGQNNQPQHFGDGTRLSIL.

The chain links TRBV9 to TRBJ2-2; TRBD1 is a possible D gene (6 bases). Between the trimmed V and J ends, which lost 0 bases and 10 bases, there was a span of 13 bases. The CDR3 consists of 14 residues. In germline, CDR1 is SGDLS, CDR2 YYNGEE. In DNA, the CDR3 is TGTGCCAGCAGCGTAGCCGTAGGGGGTGTGGAGCTGTTTTTT. Translated: CASSVAVGGVELFF.

This clone was detected a few times. This chain joins TRBV7-2 and TRBJ1-2; TRBD1 might be the D (5 bases). Trimming pared 2 bases from V and 2 bases from J, leaving 9 bases between. Germline V lookup: CDR1 SGHTA, CDR2 FQGNSA. The CDR3 totals 14 residues. The CDR3 sequence: CASSLQTENYGYTF. The CDR3 DNA reads TGTGCCAGCAGCTTACAGACAGAGAACTATGGCTACACCTTC. Supplemented by reference TRBV7-2 and TRBJ1-2, the full variable domain reads GAGVSQSPSNKVTEKGKDVELRCDPISGHTALYWYRQSLGQGLEFLIYFQGNSAPDKSGLPSDRFSAERTGGSVSTLTIQRTQQEDSAVYLCASSLQTENYGYTFGSGTRLTVV.

This clone was detected once. The chain recombines TRBV18 with TRBJ1-6; D might be TRBD1 (5 bases). The ends were cut back, 1 base at V and 7 bases at J, with 8 bases in the middle. Germline V gene data show CDR1 as KGHSH and CDR2 as LQKENI. This CDR3 comprises 14 residues. CDR3 amino acids: CASSPQGWNSPLHF. Here the CDR3 DNA reads TGTGCCAGCTCACCACAGGGGTGGAATTCACCCCTCCACTTT.

This rearrangement joins TRBV11-2 to TRBJ2-3; 11 nucleotides agree with TRBD1. V lost 5 bases, J lost 4 bases, and 11 bases stayed unmatched. The CDR3 has 17 amino acids. CDR1 is SGHAT, CDR2 FQNNGV, per germline. CDR3 nucleotides: TGTGCCAGCAGCCGGAACAGGCCGGGACAGGGGGCAGATACGCAGTATTTT. This translates into CASSRNRPGQGADTQYF. Looking up the rest from reference TRBV11-2 and TRBJ2-3 gives the full variable domain: EAGVAQSPRYKIIEKRQSVAFWCNPISGHATLYWYQQILGQGPKLLIQFQNNGVVDDSQLPKDRFSAERLKGVDSTLKIQPAKLEDSAVYLCASSRNRPGQGADTQYFGPGTRLTVL.

The genes are TRBV27 and TRBJ1-2; possibly TRBD1 for D (6 bases). This CDR3 is built from 15 residues. V was clipped by 4 bases and J by 0 bases, with 12 bases between them. The germline CDR1 and CDR2 sequences are MNHEY and SMNVEV (reference sequence). In DNA form, the CDR3 reads TGTGCCAGCAGTTCCCTGACAGGTACTAACTATGGCTACACCTTC. This gives the protein CASSSLTGTNYGYTF.

The chain has TRBV7-3 and TRBJ2-3, with 12 nucleotides matching TRBD2. CDR1 SGHTA and CDR2 FQGTGA come from the germline V gene. V trimming: 0 bases; J trimming: 4 bases; junction bases outside the gene matches: 8. The CDR3 has 18 residues. The CDR3 nucleotides read TGTGCCAGCAGCTTAACCAGGACTAGCGGGGTTATGTCAGATACGCAGTATTTT. It translates to CASSLTRTSGVMSDTQYF.

The chain recombines TRBV5-1 with TRBJ2-2, with TRBD2 matching over 11 bases. CDR1 is SGHRS and CDR2 is YFSETQ in the germline V gene. The V gene end was trimmed by 2 bases and the J gene end by 7 bases; junction bases not matched to a gene: 13. CDR3 length equals 18 residues. The CDR3 nucleotides read TGCGCCAGCAGCTTAATAGCGGGGGGGCGGAAGATCGACGGGGAGCTGTTTTTT. It is translated as CASSLIAGGRKIDGELFF.

This chain links TRBV28 with TRBJ2-1, with TRBD1 matching over 9 bases. V lost 7 bases to trimming and J lost 7 bases; unmatched junction nucleotides: 11. This CDR3 is 15 amino acids long. Germline V CDR1 and CDR2: MDHEN, SYDVKM. The CDR3 DNA is TGTGCCAGCACCTACCGCCGACAGGGGGGAAATGAGCAGTTCTTC. It codes for CASTYRRQGGNEQFF.

The chain has TRBV4-3 and TRBJ2-5, with D perhaps given as TRBD1 or TRBD2 (5 bases each). The ends were cut back, 3 bases at V and 4 bases at J, with 24 bases in the middle. Per germline, CDR1 LGHNA and CDR2 YSLEER. This CDR3 has 18 amino acids. The CDR3 DNA is TGCGCCAGCAGCCACCGGGCCGGTGGCAGGGACCCCCGAGAGACCCAGTACTTC. As protein: CASSHRAGGRDPRETQYF.

The chain employs TRBV6-5 and TRBJ2-7; 11 bases line up with TRBD1. CDR1 is MNHEY and CDR2 is SVGAGI in the germline V gene. Germline trimming cut 6 bases from V and 3 bases from J; bases unmatched to any gene: 4. This CDR3 comprises 14 residues. Here the CDR3 reads CASRRGQGVYEQYV. CDR3 coding DNA: TGTGCCAGCAGACGGGGACAGGGGGTCTACGAGCAGTACGTC.

The CDR3 spells CASSLGIRDTQYF. CDR3 nucleotide sequence: TGTGCCAGCAGCTTAGGTATAAGAGATACGCAGTATTTT. The V and J genes are TRBV7-3 and TRBJ2-3, with D uncertain. Trimming shortened V by 2 bases and J by 5 bases, and 8 bases separated the two germline ends. CDR1 is SGHTA and CDR2 is FQGTGA in the germline V gene. This CDR3 spans 13 amino acids.